This T cell receptor (beta chain) is from a study of tumor-infiltrating lymphocytes in oesophageal squamous cell carcinoma. Germline CDR1 SGHRS, CDR2 YFSETQ. The trim removed 0 bases at V and 13 bases at J, leaving 10 bases unmatched. The CDR3 has 14 residues. TCRdb ran MiXCR on the PCR reads and lists one entry per CDR3 protein. The table has approximately 20,000 distinct CDR3 sequences, under 50% seen once. The sequence was obtained from a male donor with esophageal squamous cell carcinoma. The sequencing input was blood. The chain combines TRBV5-1 with TRBJ2-4; 7 positions match TRBD2. As DNA, the CDR3 is TGCGCCAGCAGCTTGGGGCCCTCCTCGCGGGAGCAGTACTTC. This gives the protein CASSLGPSSREQYF.